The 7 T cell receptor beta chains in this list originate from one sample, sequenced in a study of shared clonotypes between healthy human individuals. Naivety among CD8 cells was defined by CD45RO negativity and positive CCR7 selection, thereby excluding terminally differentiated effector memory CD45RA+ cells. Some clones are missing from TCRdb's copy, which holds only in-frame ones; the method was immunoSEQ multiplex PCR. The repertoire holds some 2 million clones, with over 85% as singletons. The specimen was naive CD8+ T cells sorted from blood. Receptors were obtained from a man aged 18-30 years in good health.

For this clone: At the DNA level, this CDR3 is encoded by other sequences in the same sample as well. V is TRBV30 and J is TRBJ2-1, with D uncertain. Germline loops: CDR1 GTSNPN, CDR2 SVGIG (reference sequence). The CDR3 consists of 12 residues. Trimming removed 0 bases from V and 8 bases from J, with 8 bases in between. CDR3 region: CAWSVSADEQFF. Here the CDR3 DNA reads TGTGCCTGGAGTGTATCGGCGGATGAGCAGTTCTTC.

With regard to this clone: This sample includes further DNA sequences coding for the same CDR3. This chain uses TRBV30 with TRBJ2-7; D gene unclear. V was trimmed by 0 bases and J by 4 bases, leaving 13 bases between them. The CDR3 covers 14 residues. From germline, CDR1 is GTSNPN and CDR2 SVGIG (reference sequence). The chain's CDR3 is CAWSVGQSNYEQYF. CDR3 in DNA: TGTGCCTGGAGTGTTGGTCAGTCAAATTACGAGCAGTACTTC.

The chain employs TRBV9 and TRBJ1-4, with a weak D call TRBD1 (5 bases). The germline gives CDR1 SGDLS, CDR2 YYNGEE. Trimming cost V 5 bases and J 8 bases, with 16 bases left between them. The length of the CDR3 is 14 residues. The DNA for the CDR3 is TGTGCCAGCAGTGCAGGGTTTGTAGACGAAAAACTGTTTTTT. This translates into CASSAGFVDEKLFF.

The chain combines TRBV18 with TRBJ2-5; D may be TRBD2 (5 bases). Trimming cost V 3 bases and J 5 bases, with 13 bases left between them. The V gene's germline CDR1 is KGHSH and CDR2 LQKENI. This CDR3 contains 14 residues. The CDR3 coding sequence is TGTGCCAGCTCACCTAGACCCCGGGGTGAGACCCAGTACTTC. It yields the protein CASSPRPRGETQYF.

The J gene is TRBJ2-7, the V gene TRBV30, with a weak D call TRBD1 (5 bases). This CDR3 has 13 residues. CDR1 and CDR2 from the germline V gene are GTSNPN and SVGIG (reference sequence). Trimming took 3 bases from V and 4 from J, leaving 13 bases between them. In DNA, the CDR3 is TGTGCCTGGAGGACAGCTGTGGGTTACGAGCAGTACTTC. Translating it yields CAWRTAVGYEQYF.

CDR3 loop: CASSDRGGYGYTF. CDR3 DNA: TGTGCCAGCAGTGACAGGGGGGGCTATGGCTACACCTTC. V usage is TRBV6-1 and J usage is TRBJ1-2; 7 positions match TRBD1. Germline loops: CDR1 MNHNS, CDR2 SASEGT. CDR3 length: 13 residues. The ends lost 3 bases at V and 4 bases at J; junction bases unmatched: 2.

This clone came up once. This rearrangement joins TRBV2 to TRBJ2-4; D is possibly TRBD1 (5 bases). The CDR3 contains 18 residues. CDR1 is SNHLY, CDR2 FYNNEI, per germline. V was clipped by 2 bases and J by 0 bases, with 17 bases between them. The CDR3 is CASSENEHQGLAKNIQYF. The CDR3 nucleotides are TGTGCCAGCAGTGAAAACGAACACCAGGGTTTAGCCAAAAACATTCAGTACTTC.